This record looks at one T cell receptor beta chain sequence and its context. The antigen remains undetermined. This entry is derived from a study of CD8 T cell repertoires and HIV-1 epitope variants. Study-wide background: Control wells had CMV/EBV/flu peptides, negative Ebola AY9, or no peptide. Epitopes were three Gag families plus Nef HW9 and YT9. IL-2, IL-7 and IL-15 were added on days 3 and 7 of roughly 10-day cultures. 1M T cells were kept uncultured as a baseline.

This CDR3 has 16 residues. With V trimmed by 3 bases and J by 5 bases, 13 bases remained unmatched. The germline V gene encodes CDR1 SGHRS and CDR2 YFSETQ. Produced via immunoSEQ multiplex PCR; TCRdb's table is partial and in-frame only. The table shows roughly 6,600 clones, with around 60% occurring only once. This TCR derives from a male donor with HIV. V gene TRBV5-1 combines with J gene TRBJ1-1; 7 bases are shared with TRBD1. Sequenced input: cultured CD8+ T cells derived from PBMCs. The chain's CDR3 is CASSSPRDRAATEAFF. In nucleotides, the CDR3 is TGCGCCAGCAGCTCCCCCCGTGACAGGGCCGCGACTGAAGCTTTCTTT. Filled out from reference TRBV5-1 and TRBJ1-1, the complete variable domain reads KAGVTQTPRYLIKTRGQQVTLSCSPISGHRSVSWYQQTPGQGLQFLFEYFSETQRNKGNFPGRFSGRQFSNSRSEMNVSTLELGDSALYLCASSSPRDRAATEAFFGQGTRLTVV.